These T cell receptor beta chains were read from a single sample in a study of blood T cell repertoires in COVID-19. TCRdb keeps only in-frame clones here, not all; method: immunoSEQ multiplex PCR. This sample has fewer than 200,000 clones, with roughly 80% found just once. The source material was peripheral blood. The receptors come from an elderly woman with COVID-19, enrolled during active disease. Both conserved end residues are part of each CDR3. The D gene is left open where the match is weak. Not all rows give a size; the values are once, few, many and, for expanded clones, a class.

J gene	V gene	D gene	clone size	CDR3 DNA	CDR3 protein
TRBJ1-5	TRBV24-1	TRBD1	few	TGTGCCACCAGTGATGGCAGGGGGAACAATCAGCCCCAGCATTTT	CATSDGRGNNQPQHF
TRBJ2-1	TRBV15	TRBD2	.	TGTGCCACCAGCAGAGGGACTAGCTCCTACAATGAGCAGTTCTTC	CATSRGTSSYNEQFF
TRBJ2-1	TRBV19	TRBD1	.	TGTGCCAGTAGTATCCCCACAGGGGTCATCAATGAGCAGTTCTTC	CASSIPTGVINEQFF
TRBJ2-1	TRBV6-5	.	.	TGTGCCAGCATCCGGACTATCGGGCTTTACAATGAGCAGTTCTTC	CASIRTIGLYNEQFF
TRBJ1-4	TRBV7-5	.	once	TGTGCCAGAAGGGCCAGAGGAGGGCCTAATGAAAAACTGTTTTTT	CARRARGGPNEKLFF
TRBJ1-1	TRBV5-5	.	.	TGTGCCAGCAGCTCCACATGGGACTCCGCGCGCACTGAAGCTTTCTTT	CASSSTWDSARTEAFF
TRBJ2-1	TRBV27	.	.	TGTGCCAGCAGTTTCCGCAGGGGTGCCTACAATGAGCAGTTCTTC	CASSFRRGAYNEQFF
TRBJ1-3	TRBV6-5	TRBD1	.	TGTGCCAGCAGTTATAGGCAGGGGGCTGGAAACACCATATATTTT	CASSYRQGAGNTIYF
TRBJ1-4	TRBV16	TRBD1	.	TGTGCCAGCAGCCCTGTTCCGGGACAGGGAATCCCTAATGAAAAACTGTTTTTT	CASSPVPGQGIPNEKLFF
TRBJ2-1	TRBV27	TRBD2	.	TGTGCCAGCAGTTTATCTAGCGGGTCCTACAATGAGCAGTTCTTC	CASSLSSGSYNEQFF
TRBJ2-5	TRBV5-1	TRBD2	.	TGCGCCAGCAGCTTGGTTCTAGCGGGGCCGAGGCAAGAGACCCAGTACTTC	CASSLVLAGPRQETQYF
TRBJ2-7	TRBV11-2	.	.	TGTGCCAGCAGCTTAAGTACCGGCGAGCAGTACTTC	CASSLSTGEQYF
TRBJ2-1	TRBV5-8	TRBD2	.	TGTGCCAGCAGCGCCTGGGGGGGACCTTACAATGAGCAGTTCTTC	CASSAWGGPYNEQFF
TRBJ2-1	TRBV28	TRBD2	.	TGTGCCAGCAGCCCCCGGCCCGGGAGGGGAGTCTTTTACAATGAGCAGTTCTTC	CASSPRPGRGVFYNEQFF
TRBJ1-1	TRBV19	.	.	TGTGCCAGTATCCGGACATATTTGAACACTGAAGCTTTCTTT	CASIRTYLNTEAFF